Shown below are 9 T cell receptor beta chains from a single sample sequenced in a study of cytomegalovirus exposure and HLA in healthy donors. The primer mix had 60 Vbeta and 13 Jbeta primers. Using immunoSEQ multiplex PCR, the repertoire was profiled, and TCRdb retains in-frame clones only, with some absent. This sample's clone table lists around 100,000 clones. Input material: PBMCs. The origin of the receptors is a man aged 40-49 years in good health and CMV-seropositive.

V usage is TRBV5-1 and J usage is TRBJ1-2, with TRBD1 identical over 9 bases. The J segment lost 8 bases and the V segment lost 5 bases, leaving 4 bases of the junction unmatched. Germline V gene sequence: CDR1 SGHRS, CDR2 YFSETQ. This CDR3 comprises 12 residues. DNA for the CDR3: TGCGCCAGCAGACAGGGGGCTGGAGGCTACACCTTC. This codes for CASRQGAGGYTF. Complete variable domain (other parts from reference TRBV5-1 and TRBJ1-2): KAGVTQTPRYLIKTRGQQVTLSCSPISGHRSVSWYQQTPGQGLQFLFEYFSETQRNKGNFPGRFSGRQFSNSRSEMNVSTLELGDSALYLCASRQGAGGYTFGSGTRLTVV.

The chain has TRBV29-1 and TRBJ2-2; 7 bases line up with TRBD1. CDR1 is SQVTM, CDR2 ANQGSEA, per germline. J gave up 6 bases and V 6 bases, and 13 bases lay outside the gene matches. The CDR3 length is 15 residues. This CDR3 reads CSVSPETGISGELFF. CDR3 in DNA: TGCAGCGTCTCTCCCGAGACAGGGATCTCCGGGGAGCTGTTTTTT.

V and J are TRBV27 and TRBJ1-2, with TRBD1 identical over 8 bases. CDR3 size: 15 residues. Germline V gives CDR1 MNHEY, CDR2 SMNVEV (reference sequence). V lost 6 bases, J lost 4 bases, and 10 bases stayed unmatched. The CDR3 DNA reads as TGTGCCAGCAGGATAACGTTTACAGGGGGCTATGGCTACACCTTC. Protein: CASRITFTGGYGYTF.

The J gene is TRBJ2-2, the V gene TRBV27; D perhaps matches TRBD2 (6 bases). CDR1 is MNHEY and CDR2 is SMNVEV in the germline V gene (reference sequence). The CDR3 is 15 residues long. V gave up 4 bases and J gave up 3 bases, with 12 bases separating them. The CDR3 DNA follows: TGTGCCAGCAGTTCGGACTATCGGGACACCGGGGAGCTGTTTTTT. Its protein product is CASSSDYRDTGELFF.

The chain employs TRBV5-1 and TRBJ2-1; 9 bases line up with TRBD2. Germline lookup yields CDR1 SGHRS and CDR2 YFSETQ. V shed 0 bases, J shed 9 bases, and the junction held 7 bases outside the gene matches. CDR3 size: 15 residues. CDR3 loop: CASSLGPSGTGEQFF. The CDR3 bases are TGCGCCAGCAGCTTGGGGCCTAGCGGGACTGGTGAGCAGTTCTTC.

The V call is TRBV10-1, the J call TRBJ2-3; 7 bases align to TRBD1. V was clipped by 8 bases and J by 6 bases; unmatched bases: 14. This CDR3 contains 15 residues. Per germline, CDR1 WNHNN and CDR2 SYGVQD (reference sequence). This CDR3 is CASGGQVGLSDTQYF. The CDR3 DNA sequence: TGCGCCAGCGGTGGACAGGTTGGCCTCTCGGATACGCAGTATTTT.

The V gene is TRBV7-9, the J gene TRBJ1-1, with 9 bases lining up with TRBD1. V gave up 5 bases and J gave up 8 bases; unmatched junction bases: 9. Germline CDR1 and CDR2: SEHNR and FQNEAQ (reference sequence). The CDR3 has 14 amino acids. In DNA form, the CDR3 reads TGTGCCAGCAGCCGCCCGACAGGGGGAATCGAAGCTTTCTTT. It encodes CASSRPTGGIEAFF.

This sequence joins TRBV7-6 and TRBJ2-5; no clear D gene. Per germline, CDR1 SGHVS and CDR2 FNYEAQ. Trimming pared 1 base from V and 0 bases from J, leaving 6 bases between. The CDR3 spans 14 residues. In nucleotides, the CDR3 is TGTGCCAGCAGCTTAGGTACTAACCAAGAGACCCAGTACTTC. This sequence encodes CASSLGTNQETQYF.

The V gene is TRBV19, the J gene TRBJ2-7; TRBD1 aligns across 8 bases. Germline V gene sequence: CDR1 LNHDA, CDR2 SQIVND (reference sequence). There are 14 residues in the CDR3. J lost 4 bases, V lost 5 bases, and 7 bases had no gene match. CDR3 bases: TGTGCCAGTAGTGGGGGACAGGCCCCTTACGAGCAGTACTTC. Translation gives CASSGGQAPYEQYF.